This TCR beta chain emerged from a study of cytomegalovirus exposure and HLA in healthy donors. Study-wide points: Later, TCR association rates were found to vary by HLA locus, highest for DRB1 and lowest for HLA-C. In a later analysis, several top co-occurrence clusters appeared linked to parvovirus B19, influenza, CMV and Epstein-Barr virus. As a later analysis revealed, most CMV-associated TCR beta chains appeared HLA-restricted.

This clone was recorded only once. What it binds is unknown. CDR3 length: 12 amino acids. CDR1 is MGHDK and CDR2 is SYGVNS in the germline V gene. The germline V and J ends were trimmed by 9 bases and 1 base, with 10 bases remaining between them. Both 60 Vbeta primers and 13 Jbeta primers went into the PCR. TCRdb's copy holds only in-frame clones and misses some; the assay was immunoSEQ multiplex PCR. The sample lists about 70,000 clones; 86% were seen once. V usage is TRBV25-1 and J usage is TRBJ2-7; no clear D. This sequence was found in a woman between 25 and 40 years old in good health and CMV-seronegative. Sequencing was carried out using PBMCs. CDR3 protein: CASRQASYEQYF. The DNA for the CDR3 is TGTGCCAGTCGGCAGGCGTCCTACGAGCAGTACTTC.